This TCR beta chain was profiled in a study of T cells in Graves' hyperthyroidism and ophthalmopathy. CDR3 length: 14 residues. V was clipped by 5 bases and J by 2 bases; unmatched bases: 6. Per the germline V gene, CDR1 is PRHDT and CDR2 is FYEKMQ (reference sequence). RNA transcripts yielded amplified TCR beta CDR3 regions. The HTBI primer set drove a first-round RT-PCR of the TCR CDR3. TCRdb redid the calling of the multiplex PCR reads with MiXCR, one entry per CDR3 protein. The data show hundreds of thousands of distinct CDR3 sequences, roughly 15% seen once. For ophthalmopathy patients, the Clinical Activity Score was at least 3 and the NOSPECS grade at least 4; duration was under 3 months. The study excluded patients with uncontrolled infection, other autoimmune disease, pregnancy or lactation.

The clonotype originates from a woman between 40 and 50 years old with Graves' ophthalmopathy. Specimen: blood. The chain couples TRBV13 to TRBJ2-7; 7 bases agree with TRBD1. CDR3 loop: CASSKTGSAYEQYF. CDR3 DNA sequence: TGTGCCAGCAGCAAGACAGGGTCAGCCTACGAGCAGTACTTC.